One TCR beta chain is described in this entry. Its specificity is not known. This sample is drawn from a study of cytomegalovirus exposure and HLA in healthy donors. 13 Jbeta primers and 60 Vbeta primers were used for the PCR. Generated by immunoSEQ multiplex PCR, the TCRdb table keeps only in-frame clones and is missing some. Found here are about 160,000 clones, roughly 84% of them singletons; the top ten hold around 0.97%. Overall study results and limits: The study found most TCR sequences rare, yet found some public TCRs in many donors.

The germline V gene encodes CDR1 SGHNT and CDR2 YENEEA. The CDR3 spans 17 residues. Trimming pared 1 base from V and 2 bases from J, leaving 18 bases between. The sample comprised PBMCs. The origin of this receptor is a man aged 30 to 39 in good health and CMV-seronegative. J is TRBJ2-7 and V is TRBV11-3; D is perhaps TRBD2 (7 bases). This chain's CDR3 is CASSLVGGASPAYEQYF. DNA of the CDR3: TGTGCCAGCAGCTTAGTAGGGGGGGCTAGCCCCGCCTACGAGCAGTACTTC.